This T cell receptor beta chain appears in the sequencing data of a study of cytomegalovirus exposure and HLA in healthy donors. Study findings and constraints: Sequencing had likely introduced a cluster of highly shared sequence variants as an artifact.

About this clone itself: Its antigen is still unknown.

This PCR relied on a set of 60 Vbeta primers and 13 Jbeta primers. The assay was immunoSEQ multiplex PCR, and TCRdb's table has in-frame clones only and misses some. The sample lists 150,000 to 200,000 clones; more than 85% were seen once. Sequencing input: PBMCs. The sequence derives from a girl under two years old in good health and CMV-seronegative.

The CDR3: CASSVGQGGQYF. The DNA of the CDR3 is TGTGCCAGCAGTGTGGGACAGGGTGGGCAGTACTTC. V is TRBV6-1 and J is TRBJ2-7, with TRBD1 matching 9 bases. Germline V CDR1 and CDR2: MNHNS, SASEGT. V dropped 4 bases and J dropped 9; count of bases not matched to a gene: 4. This CDR3 is 12 amino acids long.